This T cell receptor (beta chain) emerged from a study of cytomegalovirus exposure and HLA in healthy donors. Study-level findings and limits: The classifier, whose performance was assessed in both the original and validation cohorts, reportedly diagnosed cytomegalovirus status with high specificity and sensitivity.

Assay used: immunoSEQ multiplex PCR; TCRdb lists only in-frame clones, some missing. Among over 70,000 clones listed, roughly 92% were seen once. A word on this clone: The antigen remains unidentified.

The sample taken for sequencing was PBMCs. This TCR was sampled from a woman under 30 in good health and CMV-seronegative.

The CDR3 reads CASSQDVQGTGELFF. In nucleotides, the CDR3 is TGCGCCAGCAGCCAAGATGTGCAGGGAACCGGGGAGCTGTTTTTT. The V and J genes are TRBV4-3 and TRBJ2-2; weak D call: TRBD1 (5 bases). There are 15 residues in the CDR3. Deletions cut 0 bases from V and 5 bases from J, with 10 bases between. Germline CDR1 LGHNA, CDR2 YSLEER.